The entry that follows covers one T cell receptor beta chain sequence. The clone's antigen remains unknown. No much larger clonotype is one base removed from it; base qualities were not supplied. The data originate from a study of blood T cell repertoires in COVID-19 (dated by TCRdb to about 2020). As for the study more broadly: Samples from collaborators originated in the United States, Italy and Spain and spanned both the acute and convalescent phases of COVID-19. The samples were drawn from the first 160 participants of the ongoing ImmuneRACE study and from 1,254 subjects provided by 6 global collaborators. HLA class I and class II types, where available, came from metadata supplied by the sample provider rather than from assay-based typing. The material from the prospective study consisted of cDNA or gDNA derived from T cells, B-cell-depleted T cells, or PBMCs. Deeply sampled blood TCRbeta repertoires from subjects exposed to, actively infected with, or recovered from COVID-19 were included in the dataset. The repertoires were released in a freely available public database intended as a resource for research on the immune response to SARS-CoV-2. The sample metadata nearly always contained a de-identified subject ID, COVID-19 status, age in years and sex. Results the study describes overall, beyond this receptor: The amount of clinical and demographic metadata varied by source and participant and was provided uncurated.

Trimming leaves V shorter by 5 bases and J shorter by 9 bases, with the junction holding 12 bases beyond the gene matches. The CDR3 starts with the cysteine, ends with the phenylalanine, and has 16 residues. Only CDR3 DNA is held: 48 bases, read in frame from base 1. For CDR1 and CDR2, the germline V gene lists SGDLS and YYNGEE. Enrolling through a virtual design, the prospective study's participants ranged in age from roughly 18 to 89 years and lived across roughly 24 United States geographic areas. In the prospective study, cohorts were assigned on the basis of participant-reported clinical history obtained from a screening survey and a study questionnaire. Each participant in the prospective study had whole blood, serum and a nasopharyngeal or oropharyngeal swab collected by mobile phlebotomists. Prospective study participants could optionally give additional blood draws and questionnaires over an approximately two-month period. Before DNA extraction, blood samples from the prospective study were shipped at room temperature or frozen.

The immunoSEQ Assay, a bias-controlled multiplex PCR, was used to amplify TCRbeta CDR3 regions from genomic DNA. The authors' pipeline ran thus. The number of nucleated cells in each sample was estimated from the amplification of reference gene primers within the assay. To quantify the absolute abundance of each unique TCRbeta CDR3 rearrangement, sequence reads were collapsed and filtered. Productive Simpson clonality was computed per sample as the square root of Simpson's diversity index over productive rearrangements. TCRdb carries this immuneACCESS record with in-frame sequences only. Its versions omit some clonotypes, under half of them owing to an unresolved V gene in the studies checked, with the rest unexplained. V, J and clone size are those of that table, while D and trimming were read from the DNA. The sample table records 200,000 or so clones; about nine tenths of these occur just once. The ten most abundant clones make up 3% to 4.5% of the sample.

Sequencing was done on a sample of PBMCs or T cells enriched from blood (not recorded which). The chain is assembled from TRBV9 and TRBJ2-1; 12 central nucleotides agree with TRBD2. This TCR derives from a woman aged 40 to 55 with acute COVID-19. The CDR3 corresponds to CASSNSRLAGDGEQFF. The DNA sequence is as follows: TGTGCCAGCAGTAATAGCAGACTAGCGGGGGACGGTGAGCAGTTCTTC.